This is a list of T cell receptor beta chains from one sample in a study of beta chain features in type 1 diabetes. Libraries were prepared by immunoSEQ multiplex PCR; TCRdb keeps only in-frame clonotypes and omits some of them. The data hold 630,000 or so clones, with about an eighth observed a single time. The sample consisted of naive CD4+ T cells from blood. Every receptor here comes from a man younger than 30 with type 1 diabetes. Each CDR3 is given with its conserved first and last residue. A D gene is named only where the DNA matches it firmly. The size field is filled for only some rows; it gives once, few, many or a size class.

TRBJ2-5,.,TRBD2,TRBV18,CASSPSLAGKRETQYF,TGTGCCAGCTCACCAAGCCTAGCGGGGAAAAGGGAGACCCAGTACTTC
TRBJ2-1,.,TRBD2,TRBV28,CASIAGDNYNEQFF,TGTGCCAGCATAGCGGGGGACAACTACAATGAGCAGTTCTTC
TRBJ2-7,few,.,TRBV4-1,CASSQVLTYSSYEQYF,TGCGCCAGCAGCCAAGTTCTTACTTATAGCTCCTACGAGCAGTACTTC
TRBJ2-7,.,TRBD1,TRBV6-5,CASRTGGSYEQYF,TGTGCCAGCAGGACAGGGGGCTCCTACGAGCAGTACTTC
TRBJ1-3,.,.,TRBV6-5,CASAGTSGNTIYF,TGTGCCAGTGCAGGTACCTCTGGAAACACCATATATTTT
TRBJ1-2,.,.,TRBV6-6,CASSPDSSNYGYTF,TGTGCCAGCAGCCCGGACAGTTCCAACTATGGCTACACCTTC
TRBJ2-1,few,.,TRBV5-4,CASSSEDSNEQFF,TGTGCCAGCAGCTCCGAGGACAGCAATGAGCAGTTCTTC
TRBJ1-2,.,.,TRBV30,CASKEGGRYTF,TGTGCCTCAAAGGAGGGAGGAAGGTACACCTTC
TRBJ2-3,few,.,TRBV7-2,CASSAVGGSTDTQYF,TGTGCCAGCAGCGCGGTCGGGGGCAGTACAGATACGCAGTATTTT
TRBJ2-5,.,TRBD2,TRBV18,CASSTRGLGIQETQYF,TGTGCCAGCTCCACTCGGGGACTAGGTATCCAAGAGACCCAGTACTTC
TRBJ1-2,few,TRBD1,TRBV5-1,CASSLTGDGYGYTF,TGCGCCAGCAGCTTGACAGGGGATGGCTATGGCTACACCTTC
TRBJ1-2,.,TRBD1,TRBV5-1,CASSLEGQGGNTF,TGCGCCAGCAGCTTGGAAGGACAGGGAGGGAACACCTTC
TRBJ2-4,few,.,TRBV7-9,CASSPRNAKNIQYF,TGTGCCAGCAGCCCACGGAACGCCAAAAACATTCAGTACTTC
TRBJ2-2,few,TRBD1,TRBV9,CASSAKRTGHSGELFF,TGTGCCAGCAGCGCAAAAAGGACAGGGCATTCCGGGGAGCTGTTTTTT
TRBJ2-2,.,.,TRBV25-1,CASSEGALGPGELFF,TGTGCCAGCAGTGAGGGGGCCCTAGGGCCCGGGGAGCTGTTTTTT
TRBJ2-7,few,TRBD2,TRBV11-2,CASSERTSGAGEQYF,TGTGCCAGCAGCGAACGAACTAGCGGGGCCGGCGAGCAGTACTTC
TRBJ2-1,.,TRBD2,TRBV7-2,CASGGASGINEQFF,TGTGCCAGCGGTGGGGCTAGCGGGATTAATGAGCAGTTCTTC
TRBJ2-5,.,.,TRBV5-1,CASSWGWAEETQYF,TGCGCCAGCAGCTGGGGGTGGGCCGAAGAGACCCAGTACTTC
TRBJ2-5,.,.,TRBV27,CASSFFPASRETQYF,TGTGCCAGCAGTTTCTTTCCAGCGTCAAGAGAGACCCAGTACTTC
TRBJ2-1,few,TRBD2,TRBV4-1,CASSQGRSSGHNEQFF,TGCGCCAGCAGCCAAGGGCGGTCTAGCGGACACAATGAGCAGTTCTTC
TRBJ2-2,.,.,TRBV25-1,CASSGVVSGELFF,TGTGCCAGCAGTGGGGTGGTGAGCGGGGAGCTGTTTTTT
TRBJ2-7,few,.,TRBV2,CASSEQGATYEQYF,TGTGCCAGCAGTGAACAAGGGGCTACCTACGAGCAGTACTTC
TRBJ1-1,few,.,TRBV2,CASSPPAGPEAFF,TGTGCCAGCAGCCCCCCGGCTGGGCCTGAAGCTTTCTTT
TRBJ2-7,.,.,TRBV21-1,CASSKGSGWDQKSYEQHF,TGTGCCAGCAGCAAAGGATCCGGTTGGGATCAGAAATCCTACGAGCAGCACTTC
TRBJ1-1,.,.,TRBV30,CAWRERDRYTEAFF,TGTGCCTGGAGAGAGCGGGACCGATACACTGAAGCTTTCTTT
TRBJ2-1,once,TRBD2,TRBV5-1,CASSLTASGYNEQFF,TGCGCCAGCAGCTTGACGGCTAGCGGATACAATGAGCAGTTCTTC
TRBJ2-1,few,.,TRBV5-1,CASSLLGGASYNEQFF,TGCGCCAGCAGCTTGCTGGGGGGAGCGTCCTACAATGAGCAGTTCTTC
TRBJ1-4,.,TRBD1,TRBV30,CAWSVDRGNEKLFF,TGTGCCTGGAGCGTGGACAGGGGGAATGAAAAACTGTTTTTT
TRBJ1-4,.,TRBD1,TRBV18,CASSPQGQVLEKLFF,TGTGCCAGCTCACCACAGGGACAGGTCCTCGAAAAACTGTTTTTT
TRBJ2-4,few,.,TRBV7-6,CASSLAGPREVKNIQYF,TGTGCCAGCAGCTTAGCGGGGCCGAGGGAGGTCAAAAACATTCAGTACTTC
TRBJ2-5,.,.,TRBV2,CASSGFTRPQETQYF,TGTGCCAGCAGTGGCTTCACCCGGCCCCAAGAGACCCAGTACTTC
TRBJ2-2,few,.,TRBV4-1,CATPGGQRKNTGELFF,TGCGCCACCCCAGGCGGCCAGAGGAAGAACACCGGGGAGCTGTTTTTT
TRBJ1-4,.,.,TRBV25-1,CASSGSLATNEKLFF,TGTGCCAGCAGTGGCTCACTTGCAACTAATGAAAAACTGTTTTTT
TRBJ2-2,few,.,TRBV10-3,CAISDPDRTENTGELFF,TGTGCCATCAGTGACCCTGATAGGACAGAGAACACCGGGGAGCTGTTTTTT
TRBJ1-2,.,.,TRBV29-1,CSALSQSFGYTF,TGCAGCGCGTTATCGCAGTCTTTTGGCTACACCTTC
TRBJ1-2,few,TRBD1,TRBV6-5,CASSYARTGTYGYTF,TGTGCCAGCAGTTACGCCCGGACAGGGACCTATGGCTACACCTTC
TRBJ1-1,.,.,TRBV5-1,CASSSGTENTEAFF,TGCGCCAGCAGCTCGGGGACTGAGAACACTGAAGCTTTCTTT
TRBJ2-1,.,TRBD2,TRBV16,CASSQWEGSNEQFF,TGTGCCAGCAGCCAATGGGAGGGAAGCAATGAGCAGTTCTTC
TRBJ2-1,few,TRBD2,TRBV5-1,CASSLAELAGVDEQFF,TGCGCCAGCAGCTTGGCCGAACTAGCGGGAGTGGATGAGCAGTTCTTC
TRBJ1-6,few,.,TRBV30,CAWSVHRASYNSPLHF,TGTGCCTGGAGTGTACACAGGGCCTCCTATAATTCACCCCTCCACTTT
TRBJ2-3,many,.,TRBV14,CASSPRRDSGTDTQYF,TGTGCCAGCAGCCCCCGCCGGGACAGCGGGACAGATACGCAGTATTTT
TRBJ1-3,.,TRBD1,TRBV6-5,CASSTGTVNTIYF,TGTGCCAGCAGTACCGGGACAGTCAACACCATATATTTT
TRBJ2-7,.,TRBD2,TRBV5-1,CASSLGGLGYEQYF,TGCGCCAGCAGCTTGGGTGGACTAGGGTACGAGCAGTACTTC
TRBJ1-4,.,.,TRBV7-6,CASSSSERPNEKLFF,TGTGCCAGCAGCTCCAGCGAACGTCCTAATGAAAAACTGTTTTTT
TRBJ2-6,.,.,TRBV19,CASRTQGSGANVLTF,TGTGCCAGTAGAACACAGGGTTCCGGGGCCAACGTCCTGACTTTC
TRBJ2-7,.,TRBD2,TRBV5-6,CASSGPSGTDEQYF,TGTGCCAGCAGCGGACCGAGCGGGACCGACGAGCAGTACTTC
TRBJ2-7,.,.,TRBV5-1,CASSLDAGSSYEQYF,TGCGCCAGCAGCTTGGACGCCGGGAGCTCCTACGAGCAGTACTTC
TRBJ1-1,.,.,TRBV30,CAWSDTEAFF,TGTGCCTGGAGTGACACTGAAGCTTTCTTT
TRBJ2-7,few,TRBD1,TRBV6-5,CASSSDRGSYEQYF,TGTGCCAGCAGTTCCGACAGGGGTTCGTACGAGCAGTACTTC
TRBJ2-1,few,TRBD1,TRBV9,CASSVEQGAGEQFF,TGTGCCAGCAGCGTAGAACAGGGGGCGGGTGAGCAGTTCTTC
TRBJ1-2,.,.,TRBV28,CASSSTGSGYTF,TGTGCCAGCAGTTCTACAGGGAGCGGCTACACCTTC
TRBJ2-5,few,.,TRBV29-1,CSVGAETQYF,TGCAGCGTTGGGGCGGAGACCCAGTACTTC
TRBJ2-2,.,TRBD2,TRBV30,CARPRGGNTGELFF,TGTGCCCGCCCTCGGGGGGGAAACACCGGGGAGCTGTTTTTT
TRBJ2-5,few,TRBD1,TRBV29-1,CSVHRGQETQYF,TGCAGCGTACACAGGGGGCAGGAGACCCAGTACTTC
TRBJ2-7,.,.,TRBV5-1,CASSTGQDYEQYF,TGCGCCAGCAGCACAGGACAAGACTACGAGCAGTACTTC
TRBJ2-2,few,.,TRBV7-9,CASSLVSAGELFF,TGTGCCAGCAGCTTAGTGAGCGCCGGGGAGCTGTTTTTT
TRBJ2-2,few,.,TRBV4-1,CASSHFRGRGKNTGELFF,TGCGCCAGCAGCCACTTTCGAGGTAGGGGGAAGAACACCGGGGAGCTGTTTTTT
TRBJ1-1,few,.,TRBV29-1,CSVSATANTEAFF,TGCAGCGTTTCCGCCACAGCGAACACTGAAGCTTTCTTT
TRBJ2-3,.,.,TRBV7-9,CASSLGFGGPTDTQYF,TGTGCCAGCAGCTTAGGTTTCGGGGGGCCCACAGATACGCAGTATTTT
TRBJ1-1,.,TRBD1,TRBV14,CASSQDNSGQAARRLGNTEAFF,TGTGCCAGCAGCCAAGATAACAGTGGACAGGCGGCGCGACGGTTGGGTAACACTGAAGCCTTCTTT